One TCR beta chain is described in this entry. From germline, CDR1 is SGHRS and CDR2 YFSETQ. V lost 0 bases, J lost 4 bases, and 5 bases stayed unmatched. The CDR3 runs 16 residues. Only in-frame clones appear in the TCRdb table, and some are missing; sequencing was by immunoSEQ multiplex PCR. The sample lists some 85,000 clones, 60% to 80% occurring once. This sample was included in a study of cytotoxic CD8 clonotypes in ibrutinib-treated CLL. V is TRBV5-1 and J is TRBJ2-1; 9 nucleotides agree with TRBD1. The sample consisted of PBMCs, taken after 24 months of ibrutinib treatment. The receptor was isolated from a human donor with chronic lymphocytic leukemia. The CDR3 DNA reads as TGCGCCAGCAGCTTGGTGGGACAGGGTGCTTACAATGAGCAGTTCTTC. Translation: CASSLVGQGAYNEQFF.